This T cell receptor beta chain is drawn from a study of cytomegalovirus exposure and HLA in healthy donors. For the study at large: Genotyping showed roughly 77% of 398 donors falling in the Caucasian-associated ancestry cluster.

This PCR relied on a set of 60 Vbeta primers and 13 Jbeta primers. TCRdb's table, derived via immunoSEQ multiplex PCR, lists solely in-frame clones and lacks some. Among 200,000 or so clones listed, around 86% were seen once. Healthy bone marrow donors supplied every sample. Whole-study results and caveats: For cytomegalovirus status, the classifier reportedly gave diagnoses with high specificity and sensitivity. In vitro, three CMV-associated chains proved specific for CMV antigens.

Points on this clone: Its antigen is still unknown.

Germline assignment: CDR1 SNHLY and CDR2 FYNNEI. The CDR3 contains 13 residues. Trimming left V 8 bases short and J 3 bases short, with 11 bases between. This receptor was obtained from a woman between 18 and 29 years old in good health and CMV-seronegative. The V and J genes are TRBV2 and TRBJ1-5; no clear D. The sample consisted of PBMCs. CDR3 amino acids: CASRTENNQPQHF. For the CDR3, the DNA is TGTGCCAGCCGAACGGAGAACAATCAGCCCCAGCATTTT.